Listed below are T cell receptor beta chains from one sample, sequenced in a study of human thymus T cells. Assay used: immunoSEQ multiplex PCR; TCRdb lists only in-frame clones, some missing. This sample carries some 40,000 clones, over 85% of them seen once, and the ten largest clones take over 0.1%. Sequences were obtained from blood. These TCRs come from a boy younger than two with a congenital heart defect but otherwise immunologically healthy. Each CDR3 is given with its conserved first and last residue. The D gene is left open where the match is weak. Only some rows state a clone size, as once, few, many or a class for expanded clones.

cdr3_nt	cdr3_aa	v_call	j_call	clone_size	d_call	cdr3_length
TGCGCCAGCAGCCCCACTAGCGGGGGATACAATGAGCAGTTCTTC	CASSPTSGGYNEQFF	TRBV5-1	TRBJ2-1	NA	TRBD2	15
TGTGCCATCAGTGAGTCGACTCAGGGGATAGCTTTCTTT	CAISESTQGIAFF	TRBV10-3	TRBJ1-1	NA	NA	13
TGTGCCAGCAGTTTGGCCGGGGAGCTGTTTTTT	CASSLAGELFF	TRBV28	TRBJ2-2	NA	NA	11
TGTGCCAGCAGCGCAGGACTAGCGGGGGGAGAGACCCAGTACTTC	CASSAGLAGGETQYF	TRBV7-2	TRBJ2-5	NA	TRBD2	15
TGTGCCAGCAGCTCCCCAGCCGGGACAGGGTACTACGAGCAGTACTTC	CASSSPAGTGYYEQYF	TRBV7-3	TRBJ2-7	NA	TRBD1	16
TGTGCCAGCAGCTTAATAGGCTCAGGGGGGACCTCTAATGAAAAACTGTTTTTT	CASSLIGSGGTSNEKLFF	TRBV7-9	TRBJ1-4	once	TRBD1	18
TGTGCCAGCAGCGCAACGACAGGGGGCGAAATCAACTATGGCTACACCTTC	CASSATTGGEINYGYTF	TRBV9	TRBJ1-2	NA	TRBD1	17
TGTGCCAGCAGCCAAGATCAGGGGATGAACACTGAAGCTTTCTTT	CASSQDQGMNTEAFF	TRBV4-2	TRBJ1-1	NA	NA	15
TGTGCCAGCAGCTCTGAACAGGGCAGAATTAACACCGGGGAGCTGTTTTTT	CASSSEQGRINTGELFF	TRBV11-1	TRBJ2-2	NA	NA	17
TGTGCCAGCAGTAGGGGGCTCTACAATGAGCAGTTCTTC	CASSRGLYNEQFF	TRBV6-5	TRBJ2-1	once	TRBD1	13
TGTGCCAGCAGTTTGGGACACACTGAAGCTTTCTTT	CASSLGHTEAFF	TRBV28	TRBJ1-1	NA	NA	12
TGTGCCATCAGAATGCATGCGGAGGGGCAAGAGACCCAGTACTTC	CAIRMHAEGQETQYF	TRBV10-3	TRBJ2-5	NA	NA	15
TGTGCCAGCAGTTCGGGGGGGGAGAACACTGAAGCTTTCTTT	CASSSGGENTEAFF	TRBV27	TRBJ1-1	NA	NA	14
TGTGCCAGCAGCCAGGCATCCACCCCGGGACGTAGCACAGATACGCAGTATTTT	CASSQASTPGRSTDTQYF	TRBV4-2	TRBJ2-3	NA	NA	18
TGTGCCAGCAGTCAGACCCGGGATACGCAGTATTTT	CASSQTRDTQYF	TRBV6-6	TRBJ2-3	NA	NA	12
TGCACCAGCAGCCAAGAGGGAGGGACGAGGGTTCCGGATACGCAGTATTTT	CTSSQEGGTRVPDTQYF	TRBV1	TRBJ2-3	NA	NA	17
TGTGCCAGCACCACTACGGGCGGAGCTAACTATGGCTACACCTTC	CASTTTGGANYGYTF	TRBV28	TRBJ1-2	NA	NA	15
TGCGCCAGCAGCCAAGATCACAGGCTCATCTATGGCTACACCTTC	CASSQDHRLIYGYTF	TRBV4-3	TRBJ1-2	NA	NA	15
TGTGCCAGCAGCCAGGGACTAGCGGGTTACCGAACCGAGACCCAGTACTTC	CASSQGLAGYRTETQYF	TRBV5-8	TRBJ2-5	NA	TRBD2	17
TGTGCCAGCAGCTTGGGCAGGACTAGCGGGGGCCAAGAGACCCAGTACTTC	CASSLGRTSGGQETQYF	TRBV5-5	TRBJ2-5	once	TRBD2	17
TGTGCCAGCAGCTCCGGGGGGGGTGGCACCGGGGAGCTGTTTTTT	CASSSGGGGTGELFF	TRBV11-3	TRBJ2-2	NA	TRBD2	15
TGTGCCAGCAGTTTGCTGCGGGGGCTCTATGGCTACACCTTC	CASSLLRGLYGYTF	TRBV7-2	TRBJ1-2	NA	NA	14
TGTGCCAGCAGCTTAGGTATAGCGGGGGGCCCGCATGAGTATTTT	CASSLGIAGGPHEYF	TRBV7-2	TRBJ2-3	NA	TRBD2	15
TGTGCCAGCAGTTACACCGGGACTAGCGGGTACGAGCAGTACTTC	CASSYTGTSGYEQYF	TRBV6-5	TRBJ2-7	few	TRBD2	15
TGCGCCAGCAGCCTTACGGGGGGCTTCGGTGAAAAACTGTTTTTT	CASSLTGGFGEKLFF	TRBV5-1	TRBJ1-4	NA	NA	15
TGTGCCAGCAGTTCCGAAAGGGGGCTAGGAGAGACCCAGTACTTC	CASSSERGLGETQYF	TRBV28	TRBJ2-5	NA	TRBD1	15
TGTGCCAGCAGCGTAGCTCCGGGGCCTAACTATGGCTACACCTTC	CASSVAPGPNYGYTF	TRBV9	TRBJ1-2	NA	NA	15
TGTGCCAGCGGGGACCGGGACGGCAACTATGGCTACACCTTC	CASGDRDGNYGYTF	TRBV5-8	TRBJ1-2	NA	NA	14
TGTGCCAGCAGCAAACACTCCTACGAGCAGTACTTC	CASSKHSYEQYF	TRBV21-1	TRBJ2-7	NA	NA	12
TGTGCCAGTAGTATAATCCCAGACCAGCCCCAGCATTTT	CASSIIPDQPQHF	TRBV19	TRBJ1-5	few	NA	13
TGTGCCAGCAGCCAACGCCGGGGGGGCCGGGCCGACGGGGAGCTGTTTTTT	CASSQRRGGRADGELFF	TRBV14	TRBJ2-2	NA	TRBD2	17
TGTGCCAGCAGCCTCCTACAGAACCCCTATGGCTACACCTTC	CASSLLQNPYGYTF	TRBV4-2	TRBJ1-2	NA	NA	14
TGCGCCAGCAGCTTTGGATTCCTAGCGGGGGGGCAGCGGTACGAGCAGTACTTC	CASSFGFLAGGQRYEQYF	TRBV5-1	TRBJ2-7	NA	TRBD2	18
TGTGCCAGCAGGGAGACAGGGAACAATGAGCAGTTCTTC	CASRETGNNEQFF	TRBV6-5	TRBJ2-1	NA	TRBD1	13
TGTGCCAGCAGCTTGGACAACTACGAGCAGTACTTC	CASSLDNYEQYF	TRBV5-4	TRBJ2-7	NA	NA	12
TGTGCCAGCAGCTTAGTAAACACTGAAGCTTTCTTT	CASSLVNTEAFF	TRBV7-9	TRBJ1-1	NA	NA	12
TGCGCCAGCAGTCAATGTCTTAAATCCCCGGACAGGGTCCATAATTCACCCCTCCACTTT	CASSQCLKSPDRVHNSPLHF	TRBV23-1	TRBJ1-6	NA	TRBD1	20
TGTGCCAGCATGAGGGGAGGCAATCAGCCCCAGCATTTT	CASMRGGNQPQHF	TRBV25-1	TRBJ1-5	NA	NA	13
TGTGCCAGCAGCATTAGGAGCGGGGGGAGTTACGAGCAGTACTTC	CASSIRSGGSYEQYF	TRBV7-2	TRBJ2-7	NA	TRBD2	15
TGTGCTAGTGGTTTGGTAACAGGGAGGAACACTGAAGCTTTCTTT	CASGLVTGRNTEAFF	TRBV12-5	TRBJ1-1	NA	NA	15
TGTGCCAGCAGCGCGTTCCGGACTAGCGGGGGAACAGATACGCAGTATTTT	CASSAFRTSGGTDTQYF	TRBV7-2	TRBJ2-3	NA	TRBD2	17
TGTGCCAGCAGCTTGGGACAGGAGTACGAGCAGTACTTC	CASSLGQEYEQYF	TRBV7-3	TRBJ2-7	NA	TRBD1	13
TGTGCCAGCAGTTTTGGTGCCAATCAGCCCCAGCATTTT	CASSFGANQPQHF	TRBV27	TRBJ1-5	few	NA	13
TGTGCCAGCAGCTTAGCATTTGGCTCCTACAATGAGCAGTTCTTC	CASSLAFGSYNEQFF	TRBV7-9	TRBJ2-1	NA	NA	15
TGTGCCATCAGTGACAAAGAGGGGGGGCCCCGCGAGCAGTACTTC	CAISDKEGGPREQYF	TRBV10-3	TRBJ2-7	NA	NA	15
TGTGCCAGTAGTGGACAGGGTAACTATGGCTACACCTTC	CASSGQGNYGYTF	TRBV19	TRBJ1-2	NA	TRBD1	13
TGTGCCAGCAGCTTAGCTGTAGCCAAAAACATTCAGTACTTC	CASSLAVAKNIQYF	TRBV11-2	TRBJ2-4	NA	NA	14
TGCGCCAGCAGCCAAGATAAAGGAGTAGGCTACGAGCAGTACTTC	CASSQDKGVGYEQYF	TRBV4-3	TRBJ2-7	NA	NA	15
TGTGCCTGGAGGACTAGCGGTTACAATGAGCAGTTCTTC	CAWRTSGYNEQFF	TRBV30	TRBJ2-1	NA	TRBD2	13
TGCGCCAGCAGCTTGGGGGGGACAAACTCCTACGAGCAGTACTTC	CASSLGGTNSYEQYF	TRBV5-1	TRBJ2-7	NA	NA	15
TGTGCCAGCAGCCAAGACAGGGACTATGGCTACACCTTC	CASSQDRDYGYTF	TRBV14	TRBJ1-2	NA	NA	13
TGTGCCAGCAGCTTGGGCGGGGGCTCCTACGAGCAGTACTTC	CASSLGGGSYEQYF	TRBV28	TRBJ2-7	NA	TRBD2	14
TGTGCCCCTGAGCGGGGGCTATCCTACAATGAGCAGTTCTTC	CAPERGLSYNEQFF	TRBV19	TRBJ2-1	NA	TRBD2	14
TGTGCCAGCAGCTTGGGACTAGCGGGGAACTACGAGCAGTACTTC	CASSLGLAGNYEQYF	TRBV7-2	TRBJ2-7	NA	TRBD2	15
TGTGCCAGCAGCTCCGCATCCAATAACAATGAGCAGTTCTTC	CASSSASNNNEQFF	TRBV7-2	TRBJ2-1	NA	NA	14
TGTGCCAGCAGCTTAGCGAGACTAGCGGGGGGGCAAACCGGGGAGCTGTTTTTT	CASSLARLAGGQTGELFF	TRBV7-8	TRBJ2-2	once	TRBD2	18
TGTGCCAGCAGCTCCGGGGTACTCGAGACCCAGTACTTC	CASSSGVLETQYF	TRBV7-3	TRBJ2-5	once	NA	13
TGTGCCAGCAGCTTGGACACTAGCGGGGGTGCCAAAAACATTCAGTACTTC	CASSLDTSGGAKNIQYF	TRBV5-4	TRBJ2-4	NA	TRBD2	17
TGCGCCAGCAGCCTCGACAGGGCTCAGCCCCAGCATTTT	CASSLDRAQPQHF	TRBV4-3	TRBJ1-5	once	TRBD1	13
TGTGCCAGCAGCGTAGATCCGGGAACGGAGCTGTTTTTT	CASSVDPGTELFF	TRBV9	TRBJ2-2	NA	NA	13